This T cell receptor beta chain was identified in a study of beta chain features in type 1 diabetes. Notes on the study in general: When Type 1 diabetes patients were examined, their TCRB CDR3s proved moderately but significantly shorter in all four CD4+ subsets.

This clone was counted a few times. Its antigen is undetermined. Germline CDR1 reads SGHVS; CDR2 reads FQNEAQ. The CDR3 has 11 residues. V lost 6 bases, J lost 13 bases, and 13 bases lay in between. What was sequenced were expressed TCRB transcripts, since all of the isolated RNA had been reverse transcribed. Sequenced naive, central memory and regulatory T cell samples produced an average of approximately 3.8 million reads. Profiled with immunoSEQ multiplex PCR; TCRdb holds only in-frame clones, not every one. The sample holds around 360,000 clones, around 12% seen once. Without exception, sorted populations had purity beyond 95%.

The chain is built from TRBV7-8 and TRBJ2-1; D is possibly TRBD2 (6 bases). This receptor was obtained from a woman aged 18-35 years with type 1 diabetes. Source material: naive CD4+ T cells from blood. The CDR3, as DNA: TGTGCCAGCAGTCCTAGGGACTTACAGTTCTTC. Translation: CASSPRDLQFF.